The present T cell receptor (beta chain) was sequenced within a study of T cells expressing NK-cell markers. Study context: The sequencing cohort of eight donors included seven HCMV-seropositive individuals and one seronegative individual. The study's findings and limits: For about six donors, the dominant NKG2C+ clonotypes made up roughly 1.0-8% of their CD8+ T cells. Four donors showed these clonotypes also leading the CD3+CD56-NKG2C+ fraction.

For TCR beta, cDNA was produced by 5'RACE template switching with UMIs. No DNA is given; TCRdb re-called the 5' RACE reads and lists each CDR3 protein once. The sample totals 300,000 to 450,000 distinct CDR3 sequences; its top ten clones hold around 4.9%. As for this clonotype: Its matching antigen is unknown.

The CDR3 contains 15 residues. Germline V gene lookup returns CDR1 LGHDT and CDR2 YNNKEL (reference sequence). This receptor was obtained from a man aged 18 to 69 in good health. The V and J genes are TRBV3-1 and TRBJ2-1. Sequenced input: blood T cells: a sorted CD56 or NKG2C T cell subset, CD4+ or CD8+ T cells, or bulk PBMC T cells (not recorded which). Here the CDR3 reads CASSSPVFHYNEQFF.